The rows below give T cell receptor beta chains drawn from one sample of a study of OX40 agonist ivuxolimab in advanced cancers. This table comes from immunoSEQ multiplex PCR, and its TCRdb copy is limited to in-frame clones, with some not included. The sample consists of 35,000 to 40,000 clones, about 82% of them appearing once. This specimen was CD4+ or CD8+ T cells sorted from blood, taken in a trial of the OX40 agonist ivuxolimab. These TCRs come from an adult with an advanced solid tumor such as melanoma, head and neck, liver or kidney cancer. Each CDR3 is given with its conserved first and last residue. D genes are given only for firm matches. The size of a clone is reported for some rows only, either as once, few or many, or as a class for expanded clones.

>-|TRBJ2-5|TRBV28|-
CASKTPSEETQYF
TGTGCCAGCAAGACACCCTCGGAAGAGACCCAGTACTTC
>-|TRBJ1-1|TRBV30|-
CAWSVSRETEAFF
TGTGCCTGGAGTGTATCCAGGGAAACTGAAGCTTTCTTT
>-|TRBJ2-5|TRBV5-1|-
CASSFMVTQETQYF
TGCGCCAGCAGCTTCATGGTGACCCAAGAGACCCAGTACTTC
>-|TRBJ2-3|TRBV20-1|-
CSPSTDTQYF
TGCAGTCCTAGCACAGATACGCAGTATTTT
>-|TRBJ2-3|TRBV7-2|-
CASSLDSRLNTQYF
TGTGCCAGCAGCTTAGACTCTCGGCTAAATACGCAGTATTTT
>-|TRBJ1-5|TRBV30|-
CAWSVRLGGTNQPQHF
TGTGCCTGGAGTGTACGCCTCGGGGGGACAAATCAGCCCCAGCATTTT
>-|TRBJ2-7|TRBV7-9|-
CASSLAGLVNYEQYF
TGTGCCAGCAGCTTAGCGGGACTGGTAAACTACGAGCAGTACTTC
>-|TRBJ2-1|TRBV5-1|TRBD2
CASSPGTSGRAIAVNEQFF
TGCGCCAGCAGCCCCGGGACTAGCGGGAGGGCTATCGCGGTCAATGAGCAGTTCTTC
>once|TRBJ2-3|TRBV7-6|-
CASSLGYTQYF
TGTGCCAGCAGCTTAGGATATACGCAGTATTTT
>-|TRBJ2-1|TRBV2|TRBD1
CASSRDRAGNEQFF
TGTGCCAGCAGTCGGGACAGGGCGGGAAATGAGCAGTTCTTC
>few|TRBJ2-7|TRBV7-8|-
CASSLTGGETYEQYF
TGTGCCAGCAGCTTGACAGGAGGGGAGACCTACGAGCAGTACTTC
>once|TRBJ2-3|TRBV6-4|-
CASSVFGDTDTQYF
TGTGCCAGCAGTGTCTTCGGAGACACAGATACGCAGTATTTT
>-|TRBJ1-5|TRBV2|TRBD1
CASRTGTAAQHF
TGTGCCAGCAGGACAGGGACTGCAGCCCAGCATTTT
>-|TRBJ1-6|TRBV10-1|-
CASPFLGGLLSSYNSPLHF
TGCGCCAGCCCCTTTTTGGGGGGGCTATTGAGCTCCTATAATTCACCCCTCCACTTT
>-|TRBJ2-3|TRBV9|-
CASSVSGSTDTQYF
TGTGCCAGCAGCGTCTCCGGGAGCACAGATACGCAGTATTTT
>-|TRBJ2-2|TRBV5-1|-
CASSLVLRTQKGTGELFF
TGCGCCAGCAGCTTGGTCTTGAGGACACAAAAAGGAACCGGGGAGCTGTTTTTT
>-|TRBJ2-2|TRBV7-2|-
CASSLVPLAGTGELFF
TGTGCCAGCAGCTTAGTGCCCCTGGCGGGCACCGGGGAGCTGTTTTTT
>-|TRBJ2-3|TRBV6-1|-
CASSDLKSDTQYF
TGTGCCAGCAGTGACCTTAAGTCGGATACGCAGTATTTT
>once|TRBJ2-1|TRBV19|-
CASSGRKDRSSYNEQFF
TGTGCCAGTAGTGGCCGAAAAGACAGAAGCTCCTACAATGAGCAGTTCTTC
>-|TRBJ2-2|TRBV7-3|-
CASKDTPGELFF
TGTGCCAGCAAGGATACTCCCGGGGAGCTGTTTTTT
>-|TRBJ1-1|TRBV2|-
CASSVRIMNTEAFF
TGTGCCAGCAGTGTGAGAATTATGAACACTGAAGCTTTCTTT
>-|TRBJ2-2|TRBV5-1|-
CASSLDHTGELFF
TGCGCCAGCAGCTTGGACCACACCGGGGAGCTGTTTTTT
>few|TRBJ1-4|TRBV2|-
CASFRQINEKLFF
TGTGCCAGCTTCCGGCAGATCAATGAAAAACTGTTTTTT
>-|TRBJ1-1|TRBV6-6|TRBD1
CASSDTGGEAFF
TGTGCCAGCAGCGATACAGGGGGCGAAGCTTTCTTT
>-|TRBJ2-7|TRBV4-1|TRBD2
CASSQGGIGGGYEQYF
TGCGCCAGCAGCCAAGGGGGTATCGGGGGAGGGTACGAGCAGTACTTC
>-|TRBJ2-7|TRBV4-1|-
CASSHPGVYEQYF
TGCGCCAGCAGCCACCCAGGGGTCTACGAGCAGTACTTC
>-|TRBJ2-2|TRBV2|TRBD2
CASNRLSGVPGELFF
TGTGCCAGCAACCGTTTAAGCGGGGTTCCCGGGGAGCTGTTTTTT
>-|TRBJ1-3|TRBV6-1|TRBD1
CASRRTGDGNTIYF
TGTGCCAGCAGGAGGACAGGCGATGGAAACACCATATATTTT
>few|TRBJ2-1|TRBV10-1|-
CASSERGATEQFF
TGCGCCAGCAGTGAAAGAGGAGCCACTGAGCAGTTCTTC
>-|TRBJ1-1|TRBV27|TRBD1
CASSSFGRGTEAFF
TGTGCCAGCAGTTCCTTCGGCAGGGGGACTGAAGCTTTCTTT
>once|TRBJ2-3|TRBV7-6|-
CASSLGQLGDTQYF
TGTGCCAGCAGCCTCGGACAGTTGGGGGATACGCAGTATTTT
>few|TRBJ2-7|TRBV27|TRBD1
CASSSPGRGNEQYF
TGTGCCAGCAGTTCACCGGGCAGGGGGAACGAGCAGTACTTC
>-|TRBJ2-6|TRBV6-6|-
CASTYTNRAGANVLTF
TGTGCCAGCACCTATACCAACAGGGCTGGGGCCAACGTCCTGACTTTC
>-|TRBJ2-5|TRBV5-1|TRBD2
CASSLGTRKQTQYF
TGCGCCAGCAGCTTGGGGACTAGGAAGCAGACCCAGTACTTC
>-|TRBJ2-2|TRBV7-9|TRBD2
CASSAYGDYPTGELFF
TGTGCCAGCAGCGCGTACGGGGACTATCCCACCGGGGAGCTGTTTTTT
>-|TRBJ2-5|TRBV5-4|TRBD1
CASRPGTGRQETQYF
TGTGCCAGCAGACCCGGGACAGGGCGCCAAGAGACCCAGTACTTC
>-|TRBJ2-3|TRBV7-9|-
CASSLAQRRTYGTDTQYF
TGTGCCAGCAGCTTAGCCCAACGGCGGACCTATGGCACAGATACGCAGTATTTT
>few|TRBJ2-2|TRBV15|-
CATTRSLAGELFF
TGTGCCACAACCCGGTCCCTCGCCGGGGAGCTGTTTTTT
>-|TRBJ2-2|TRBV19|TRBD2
CASSTISGRGTGELFF
TGTGCCAGTAGTACCATTAGCGGGAGAGGCACCGGGGAGCTGTTTTTT
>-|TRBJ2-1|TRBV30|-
CAWREVNEQFF
TGTGCCTGGAGGGAGGTTAATGAGCAGTTCTTC
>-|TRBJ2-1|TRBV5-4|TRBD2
CASSPSSPSGRANEQFF
TGTGCCAGCAGCCCCTCCAGCCCTAGCGGGAGGGCCAATGAGCAGTTCTTC
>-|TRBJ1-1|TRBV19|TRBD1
CASRSVSRGGKNTEAFF
TGTGCCAGTAGATCCGTCTCCAGGGGGGGAAAGAACACTGAAGCTTTCTTT
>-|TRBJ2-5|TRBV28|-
CASSLTGGELEETQYF
TGTGCCAGCAGTTTAACCGGTGGGGAGCTCGAAGAGACCCAGTACTTC
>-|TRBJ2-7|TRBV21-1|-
CASSTAGQGAYEQYF
TGTGCCAGCAGCACGGCAGGGCAGGGGGCCTACGAGCAGTACTTC
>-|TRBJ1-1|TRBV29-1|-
CSVIPRAGGHTEAFF
TGCAGCGTTATTCCTCGGGCCGGGGGCCACACTGAAGCTTTCTTT
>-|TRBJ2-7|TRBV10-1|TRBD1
CASSRDRRHEQYF
TGCGCCAGCAGTCGGGACAGGCGGCACGAGCAGTACTTC
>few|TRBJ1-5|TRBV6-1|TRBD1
CAGGTDDNQPQHF
TGTGCCGGCGGGACAGACGATAATCAGCCCCAGCATTTT
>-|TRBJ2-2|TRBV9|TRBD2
CASRVGTSATGELFF
TGTGCCAGTCGGGTCGGGACTAGCGCTACCGGGGAGCTGTTTTTT
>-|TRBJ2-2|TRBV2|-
CASPRASVNTGELFF
TGTGCCAGCCCCCGGGCCTCCGTGAACACCGGGGAGCTGTTTTTT
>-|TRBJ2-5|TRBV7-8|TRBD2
CASSVRLAAQETQYF
TGTGCCAGCAGCGTACGACTAGCGGCTCAGGAGACCCAGTACTTC
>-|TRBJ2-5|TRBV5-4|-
CASSFQGGETQYF
TGTGCCAGCAGCTTTCAGGGGGGGGAGACCCAGTACTTC
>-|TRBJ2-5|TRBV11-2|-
CASSSVETQYF
TGTGCCAGCAGCTCGGTCGAGACCCAGTACTTC
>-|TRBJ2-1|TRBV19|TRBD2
CASTPGGLFLATTNEQFF
TGTGCCAGTACCCCGGGAGGCCTCTTCTTGGCAACCACTAATGAGCAGTTCTTC
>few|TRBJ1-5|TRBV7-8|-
CASSRGGQPQHF
TGTGCCAGCAGCCGAGGGGGTCAGCCCCAGCATTTT
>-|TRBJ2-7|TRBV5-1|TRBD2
CASSQGLAGAEQYF
TGCGCCAGCAGCCAAGGACTAGCGGGAGCCGAGCAGTACTTC
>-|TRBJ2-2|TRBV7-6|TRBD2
CASSKTGGTGELFF
TGTGCCAGCAGTAAAACGGGGGGCACCGGGGAGCTGTTTTTT